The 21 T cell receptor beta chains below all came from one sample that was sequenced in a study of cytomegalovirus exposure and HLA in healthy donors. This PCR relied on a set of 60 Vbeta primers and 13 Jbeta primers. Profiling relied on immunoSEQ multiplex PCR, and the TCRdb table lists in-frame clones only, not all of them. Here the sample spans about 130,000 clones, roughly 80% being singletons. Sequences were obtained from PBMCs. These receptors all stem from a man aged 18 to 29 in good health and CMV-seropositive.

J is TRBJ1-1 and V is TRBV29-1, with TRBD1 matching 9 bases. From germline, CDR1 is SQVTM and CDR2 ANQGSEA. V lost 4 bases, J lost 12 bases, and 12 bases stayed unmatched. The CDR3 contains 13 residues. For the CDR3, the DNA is TGCAGCGTTGTTTCAACGGGGGACAGGGTCTCTTTCTTT. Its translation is CSVVSTGDRVSFF.

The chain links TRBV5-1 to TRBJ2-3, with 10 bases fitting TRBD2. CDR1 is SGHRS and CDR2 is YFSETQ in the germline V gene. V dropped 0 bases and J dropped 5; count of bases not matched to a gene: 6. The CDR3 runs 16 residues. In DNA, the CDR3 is TGCGCCAGCAGCTTGGCTAGCGGGGGCCCCTTAGATACGCAGTATTTT. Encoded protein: CASSLASGGPLDTQYF.

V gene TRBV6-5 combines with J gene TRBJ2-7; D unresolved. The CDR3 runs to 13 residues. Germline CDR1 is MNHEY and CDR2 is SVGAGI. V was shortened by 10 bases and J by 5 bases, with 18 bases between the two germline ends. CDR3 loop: CATMQEESNEQYF. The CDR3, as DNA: TGTGCCACCATGCAAGAAGAGTCGAACGAGCAGTACTTC.

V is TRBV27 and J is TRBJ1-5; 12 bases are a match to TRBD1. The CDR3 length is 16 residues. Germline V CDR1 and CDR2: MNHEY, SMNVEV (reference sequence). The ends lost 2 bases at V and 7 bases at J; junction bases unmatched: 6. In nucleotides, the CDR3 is TGTGCCAGCAGTTTAAAGGGACAGGGGGCAGGGCAGCCCCAGCATTTT. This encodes CASSLKGQGAGQPQHF.

The CDR3 coding sequence is TGTGCCTGGAGTGGCCCCGGGACAGGGGACTCACCCCTCCACTTT. Its protein is CAWSGPGTGDSPLHF. The chain combines TRBV30 with TRBJ1-6, with TRBD1 identical over 10 bases. The CDR3 has 15 amino acids. In germline, CDR1 is GTSNPN, CDR2 SVGIG (reference sequence). V lost 1 base, J lost 10 bases, and 7 bases stayed unmatched.

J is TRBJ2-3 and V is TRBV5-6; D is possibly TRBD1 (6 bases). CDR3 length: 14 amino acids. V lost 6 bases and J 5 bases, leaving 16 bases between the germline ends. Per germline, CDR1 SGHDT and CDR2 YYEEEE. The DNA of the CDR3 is TGTGCCAGCAAGGAGAGTTCAGGGGTAGATACGCAGTATTTT. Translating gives CASKESSGVDTQYF.

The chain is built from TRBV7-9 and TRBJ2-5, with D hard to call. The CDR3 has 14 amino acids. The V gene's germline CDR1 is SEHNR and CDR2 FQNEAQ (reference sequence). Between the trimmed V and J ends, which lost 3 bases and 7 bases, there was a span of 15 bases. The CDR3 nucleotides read TGTGCCAGCAGCTTGACTCGCACCTCGGGGACCCAGTACTTC. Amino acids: CASSLTRTSGTQYF. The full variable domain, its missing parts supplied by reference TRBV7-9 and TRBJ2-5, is DTGVSQNPRHKITKRGQNVTFRCDPISEHNRLYWYRQTLGQGPEFLTYFQNEAQLEKSRLLSDRFSAERPKGSFSTLEIQRTEQGDSAMYLCASSLTRTSGTQYFGPGTRLLVL.

CDR3 sequence reads: CASSIQYSYYQPQHF. DNA for the CDR3: TGTGCCAGTAGTATTCAGTACAGTTATTACCAGCCCCAGCATTTT. This chain connects TRBV19 to TRBJ1-5; D remains ambiguous. Germline assignment: CDR1 LNHDA and CDR2 SQIVND (reference sequence). The CDR3 is 15 residues long. Trimming pared 3 bases from V and 7 bases from J, leaving 16 bases between.

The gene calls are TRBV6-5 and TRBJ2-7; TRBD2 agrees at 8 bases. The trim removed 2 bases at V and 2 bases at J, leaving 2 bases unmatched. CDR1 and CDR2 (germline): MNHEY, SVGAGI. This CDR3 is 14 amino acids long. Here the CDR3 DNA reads TGTGCCAGCAGTTACACTAGCGGAGCCTACGAGCAGTACTTC. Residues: CASSYTSGAYEQYF.

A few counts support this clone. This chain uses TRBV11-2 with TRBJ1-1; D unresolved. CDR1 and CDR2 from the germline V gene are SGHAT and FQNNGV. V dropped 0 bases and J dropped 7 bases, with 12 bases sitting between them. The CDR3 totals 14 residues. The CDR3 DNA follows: TGTGCCAGCAGCTTAGATCTGAGCAAACTTGAAGCTTTCTTT. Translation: CASSLDLSKLEAFF.

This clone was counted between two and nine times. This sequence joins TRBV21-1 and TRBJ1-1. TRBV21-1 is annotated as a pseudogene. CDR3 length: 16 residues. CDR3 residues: CASSKYDEEGTTEAFF. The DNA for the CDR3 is TGTGCCAGCAGCAAATATGATGAGGAGGGGACCACTGAAGCTTTCTTT.

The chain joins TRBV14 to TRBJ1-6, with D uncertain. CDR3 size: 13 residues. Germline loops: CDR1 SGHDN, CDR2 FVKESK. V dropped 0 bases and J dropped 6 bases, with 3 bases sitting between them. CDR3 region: CASSQESNSPLHF. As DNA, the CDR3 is TGTGCCAGCAGCCAAGAGAGTAATTCACCCCTCCACTTT.

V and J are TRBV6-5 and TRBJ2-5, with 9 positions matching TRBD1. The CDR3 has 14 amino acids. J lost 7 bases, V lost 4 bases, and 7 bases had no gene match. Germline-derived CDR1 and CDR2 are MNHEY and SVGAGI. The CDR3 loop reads CASSLQGARGTQYF. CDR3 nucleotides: TGTGCCAGCAGTTTACAGGGGGCCCGTGGGACCCAGTACTTC.

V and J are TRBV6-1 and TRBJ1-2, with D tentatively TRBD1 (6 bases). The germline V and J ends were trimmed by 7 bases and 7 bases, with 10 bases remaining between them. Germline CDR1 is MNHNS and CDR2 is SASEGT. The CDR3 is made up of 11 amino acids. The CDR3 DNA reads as TGTGCCAGCACACAGGGTGCTGGCTACACCTTC. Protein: CASTQGAGYTF.

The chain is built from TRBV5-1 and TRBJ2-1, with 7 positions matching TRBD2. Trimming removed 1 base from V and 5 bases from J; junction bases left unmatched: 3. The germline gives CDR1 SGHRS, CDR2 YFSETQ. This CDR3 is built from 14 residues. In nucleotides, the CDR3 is TGCGCCAGCAGCTTGAACAGCGGGGACAATGAGCAGTTCTTC. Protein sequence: CASSLNSGDNEQFF.

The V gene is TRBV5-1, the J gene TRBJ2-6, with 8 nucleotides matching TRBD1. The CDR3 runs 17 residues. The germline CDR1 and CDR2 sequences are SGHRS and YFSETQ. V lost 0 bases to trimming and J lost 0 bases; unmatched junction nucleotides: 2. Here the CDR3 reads CASSLGRGHSGANVLTF. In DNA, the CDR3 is TGCGCCAGCAGCTTGGGCAGGGGGCACTCTGGGGCCAACGTCCTGACTTTC.

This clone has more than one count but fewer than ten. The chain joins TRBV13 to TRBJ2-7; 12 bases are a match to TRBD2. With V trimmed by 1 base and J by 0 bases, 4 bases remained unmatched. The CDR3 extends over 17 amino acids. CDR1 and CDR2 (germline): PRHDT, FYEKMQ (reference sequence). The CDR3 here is CASSLASLAGGSYEQYF. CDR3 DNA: TGTGCCAGCAGCTTAGCCTCACTAGCGGGAGGCTCCTACGAGCAGTACTTC.

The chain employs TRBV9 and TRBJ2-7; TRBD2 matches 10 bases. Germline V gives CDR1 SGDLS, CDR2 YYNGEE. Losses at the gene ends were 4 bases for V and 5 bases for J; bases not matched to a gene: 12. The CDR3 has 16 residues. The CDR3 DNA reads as TGTGCCAGCAGCTCTTCCACAGCGGGAGGGCGGGACGAGCAGTACTTC. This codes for CASSSSTAGGRDEQYF.

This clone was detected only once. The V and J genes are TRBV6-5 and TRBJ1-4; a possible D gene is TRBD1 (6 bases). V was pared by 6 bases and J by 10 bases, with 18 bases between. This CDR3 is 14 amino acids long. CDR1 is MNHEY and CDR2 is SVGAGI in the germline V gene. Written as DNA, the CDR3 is TGTGCCAGCAGCCCGGACGGAATCAGGGGAAAACTGTTTTTT. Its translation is CASSPDGIRGKLFF.

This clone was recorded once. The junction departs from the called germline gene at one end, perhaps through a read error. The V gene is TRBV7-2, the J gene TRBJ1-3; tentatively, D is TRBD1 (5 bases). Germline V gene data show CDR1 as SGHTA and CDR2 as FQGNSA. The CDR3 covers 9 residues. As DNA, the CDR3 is TGTGCCAGCATCGGTGCGGGACATTTT. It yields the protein CASIGAGHF.

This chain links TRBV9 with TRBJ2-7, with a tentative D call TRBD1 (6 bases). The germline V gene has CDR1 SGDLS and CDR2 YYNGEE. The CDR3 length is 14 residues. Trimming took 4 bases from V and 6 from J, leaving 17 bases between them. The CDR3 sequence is CASSRSPRGFEQYF. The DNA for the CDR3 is TGTGCCAGCAGCCGATCCCCCAGGGGTTTCGAGCAGTACTTC.